These 30 T cell receptor beta chains were sequenced from one sample in a study of blood T cell repertoires in COVID-19. TCRdb's copy holds only in-frame clones and misses some; the assay was immunoSEQ multiplex PCR. Altogether under 45,000 clones are present, about 80% being singletons, with the ten largest covering under 35%. Sequencing used peripheral blood. These TCRs come from a man older than 75 with acute or convalescent COVID-19.

This rearrangement joins TRBV30 to TRBJ2-5, with 10 bases fitting TRBD2. There are 15 residues in the CDR3. V lost 2 bases to trimming and J lost 1 base; unmatched junction nucleotides: 4. From germline, CDR1 is GTSNPN and CDR2 SVGIG (reference sequence). CDR3 protein: CAWSTTSGVQETQYF. CDR3 in DNA: TGTGCCTGGAGTACCACTAGCGGGGTCCAAGAGACCCAGTACTTC.

This rearrangement joins TRBV28 to TRBJ1-5; 7 positions agree with TRBD1. The J segment lost 3 bases and the V segment lost 6 bases, leaving 11 bases of the junction unmatched. Per the germline V gene, CDR1 is MDHEN and CDR2 is SYDVKM. The CDR3 sequence is 16 residues long. CDR3 amino acids: CASSSGRQGNNQPQHF. As DNA, the CDR3 is TGTGCCAGCAGCTCAGGAAGACAGGGAAACAATCAGCCCCAGCATTTT.

The chain has TRBV15 and TRBJ1-5; TRBD1 matches 7 bases. J gave up 11 bases and V 5 bases, and 12 bases lay outside the gene matches. The germline CDR1 and CDR2 sequences are LNHNV and YYDKDF (reference sequence). This CDR3 has 14 residues. This CDR3 reads CATSRTGLFWAQHF. The DNA of the CDR3 is TGTGCCACCAGCCGGACAGGCCTTTTTTGGGCCCAGCATTTT.

This sequence joins TRBV4-3 and TRBJ2-7; D gene unclear. V shed 1 base and J shed 0 bases, with 4 bases lying between them. From germline, CDR1 is LGHNA and CDR2 YSLEER. The CDR3 is 13 amino acids. CDR3: CASSQGLSYEQYF. CDR3 DNA: TGCGCCAGCAGCCAAGGGCTCTCCTACGAGCAGTACTTC.

This sequence joins TRBV2 and TRBJ1-4; 7 nucleotides line up with TRBD1. Trimming at V came to 6 bases and at J to 4 bases, leaving 5 bases not matched to a gene. This CDR3 spans 14 amino acids. Germline lookup yields CDR1 SNHLY and CDR2 FYNNEI. CDR3 sequence (DNA): TGTGCCAGCAGACCCGGACAGGTTAATGAAAAACTGTTTTTT. As protein: CASRPGQVNEKLFF.

V gene TRBV27 combines with J gene TRBJ1-2; no firm D call. Per germline, CDR1 MNHEY and CDR2 SMNVEV (reference sequence). With 10 bases removed from V and 7 bases from J, the gap between germline ends came to 13 bases. The CDR3 has 11 amino acids. CDR3 coding DNA: TGTGCCACCGACTACTACGGTGGCTACACCTTC. The encoded protein is CATDYYGGYTF.

The chain combines TRBV4-1 with TRBJ2-7; 7 bases map to TRBD1. Looked up from germline, CDR1 is MGHRA and CDR2 is YSYEKL. The V and J ends lost 0 bases and 3 bases, in that order; junction bases with no gene match: 8. The CDR3 runs to 16 residues. CDR3 loop: CASSQESGQLLYEQYF. The CDR3 nucleotides read TGCGCCAGCAGCCAAGAATCGGGACAGCTTCTCTACGAGCAGTACTTC.

This chain connects TRBV2 to TRBJ1-4, with D perhaps TRBD1 (6 bases). In germline, CDR1 is SNHLY, CDR2 FYNNEI. This CDR3 comprises 15 residues. The V gene lost 4 bases and the J gene lost 2 bases, with 11 bases spanning the gap. CDR3 protein: CASSAQQGTNEKLFF. The CDR3 nucleotides read TGTGCCAGCAGTGCTCAACAGGGCACTAATGAAAAACTGTTTTTT.

The chain combines TRBV10-3 with TRBJ1-4, with D unclear. This CDR3 is built from 17 residues. Germline lookup yields CDR1 ENHRY and CDR2 SYGVKD. Trimming took off 3 bases at V and 6 bases at J, with 20 bases between the two ends. CDR3 nucleotides: TGTGCCATCAGTGACTTTGCCCTGGGGAGGAGGGATGAAAAACTGTTTTTT. Residues: CAISDFALGRRDEKLFF.

The V and J genes are TRBV15 and TRBJ2-7; D gene unclear. The CDR3 is 13 amino acids. Germline V gene data show CDR1 as LNHNV and CDR2 as YYDKDF (reference sequence). V lost 0 bases and J lost 3, with 6 bases in between. The DNA for the CDR3 is TGTGCCACCAGCAGAGATCGCTACTACGAGCAGTACTTC. Its protein is CATSRDRYYEQYF.

This chain uses TRBV7-9 with TRBJ2-5, with 8 bases lining up with TRBD1. The V segment lost 4 bases and the J segment 2 bases; nucleotides outside the gene matches: 6. This CDR3 spans 15 amino acids. CDR1 and CDR2 from the germline V gene are SEHNR and FQNEAQ (reference sequence). This CDR3 is CASSSYGQGQETQYF. The CDR3 coding sequence is TGTGCCAGCAGCTCTTACGGACAGGGTCAAGAGACCCAGTACTTC.

There are a few counts of this clone. This chain connects TRBV6-5 to TRBJ2-7, with a tentative D call TRBD2 (6 bases). There are 14 residues in the CDR3. The germline gives CDR1 MNHEY, CDR2 SVGAGI. The V gene lost 6 bases and the J gene lost 0 bases, with 12 bases spanning the gap. The CDR3 region is CASSRGTPSYEQYF. The DNA of the CDR3 is TGTGCCAGCAGCCGCGGGACTCCCTCCTACGAGCAGTACTTC.

The chain joins TRBV11-2 to TRBJ2-7; D gene uncertain. CDR1 is SGHAT, CDR2 FQNNGV, per germline. This CDR3 contains 13 residues. V shed 5 bases and J shed 2 bases, with 10 bases lying between them. The CDR3 DNA follows: TGTGCCAGCAGCGTAGGTCTTACCTACGAGCAGTACTTC. Amino acid sequence: CASSVGLTYEQYF.

The chain joins TRBV6-2 or TRBV6-3 to TRBJ2-5, with D hard to call. The germline V gene has CDR1 MNHEY and CDR2 SVGEGT. V lost 3 bases, J lost 5 bases, and 16 bases lay in between. CDR3 length: 15 amino acids. CDR3 DNA sequence: TGTGCCAGCAGTTATTCCGATCGGTGGTATGAGACCCAGTACTTC. Translation gives CASSYSDRWYETQYF.

CDR3 DNA: TGTGCCAGCGGGACAGGGGAGAAAGAGACCCAGTACTTC. Protein product: CASGTGEKETQYF. The chain has TRBV11-3 and TRBJ2-5, with TRBD1 matching over 10 bases. Germline CDR1 reads SGHNT; CDR2 reads YENEEA. The CDR3 is made up of 13 amino acids. After removal of 8 bases from V and 3 bases from J, the junction contained 3 bases not matched to a gene.

The CDR3 coding sequence is TGTGCCAGCAGGGATGTAGCGGCCTACGAGCAGTACTTC. Its translation: CASRDVAAYEQYF. The rearrangement uses TRBV5-4 and TRBJ2-7, with a tentative D call TRBD2 (6 bases). This CDR3 is 13 amino acids long. The germline gives CDR1 SGHNT, CDR2 YYREEE (reference sequence). The V gene lost 5 bases and the J gene lost 2 bases, with 11 bases spanning the gap. The full variable domain, its missing parts supplied by reference TRBV5-4 and TRBJ2-7, is ETGVTQSPTHLIKTRGQQVTLRCSSQSGHNTVSWYQQALGQGPQFIFQYYREEENGRGNFPPRFSGLQFPNYSSELNVNALELDDSALYLCASRDVAAYEQYFGPGTRLTVT.

The CDR3 bases are TGTGCCACCAAGGGACAGGGGGCCAGACAGCCCCAGCATTTT. It encodes CATKGQGARQPQHF. This sequence joins TRBV24-1 and TRBJ1-5, with 12 positions matching TRBD1. Germline CDR1 and CDR2: KGHDR and SFDVKD. The CDR3 length is 14 residues. The trim removed 8 bases at V and 7 bases at J, leaving 5 bases unmatched.

The chain carries TRBV27 and TRBJ2-1; D is possibly TRBD2 (6 bases). Trimming took 4 bases from V and 4 from J, leaving 8 bases between them. The CDR3 covers 13 residues. Germline V gives CDR1 MNHEY, CDR2 SMNVEV (reference sequence). This CDR3 reads CASSSSGYNEQFF. CDR3 nucleotides: TGTGCCAGCAGTTCCAGCGGGTACAATGAGCAGTTCTTC.

The chain recombines TRBV5-6 with TRBJ2-3, with 9 bases that match TRBD1. The length of the CDR3 is 17 residues. J gave up 2 bases and V 3 bases, and 10 bases lay outside the gene matches. Looked up from germline, CDR1 is SGHDT and CDR2 is YYEEEE. CDR3: CASSSGPGTGTTDTQYF. CDR3 sequence (DNA): TGTGCCAGCAGCTCGGGACCCGGGACAGGGACCACAGATACGCAGTATTTT.

This chain joins TRBV7-2 and TRBJ1-5; 8 nucleotides align to TRBD1. Trimming cost V 4 bases and J 6 bases; bases outside gene matches: 5. Germline CDR1 SGHTA, CDR2 FQGNSA. The CDR3 extends over 14 amino acids. The CDR3 DNA is TGTGCCAGCAGCTCAGGACAGGGTTCTCAGCCCCAGCATTTT. It is translated as CASSSGQGSQPQHF.

This chain links TRBV10-3 with TRBJ2-3; the D is unclear. The CDR3 extends over 14 amino acids. V was trimmed by 8 bases and J by 4 bases, leaving 16 bases between them. Germline V gives CDR1 ENHRY, CDR2 SYGVKD. The CDR3 DNA follows: TGTGCCATCTCAGGCCAGGCAAACGCAGATACGCAGTATTTT. Protein: CAISGQANADTQYF.

The chain carries TRBV3-1 (or the pseudogene TRBV3-2) and TRBJ2-5, with a tentative D call TRBD2 (6 bases). The CDR3 totals 16 residues. V lost 0 bases and J 2 bases, leaving 13 bases between the germline ends. The germline V gene has CDR1 LGHDT and CDR2 YNNKEL (reference sequence). The DNA of the CDR3 is TGTGCCAGCAGCCAAGAGAGCGGACTACCGCAAGAGACCCAGTACTTC. It is translated as CASSQESGLPQETQYF.

The rearrangement joins TRBV6-2 or TRBV6-3 to TRBJ2-2, with D perhaps matching TRBD2 (6 bases). Trimming stripped 0 bases from V and 1 base from J, with 15 bases between. CDR1 is MNHEY, CDR2 SVGEGT, per germline. CDR3 length: 18 amino acids. In DNA form, the CDR3 reads TGTGCCAGCAGTTACTCGCCGGGGGTGAAGCTGAACACCGGGGAGCTGTTTTTT. It encodes CASSYSPGVKLNTGELFF.

The V gene is TRBV7-9, the J gene TRBJ1-3, with no clear D. Germline assignment: CDR1 SEHNR and CDR2 FQNEAQ (reference sequence). V shed 0 bases and J shed 0 bases, with 9 bases lying between them. The length of the CDR3 is 16 residues. In DNA form, the CDR3 reads TGTGCCAGCAGCTTAGCGGGCCAATACTCTGGAAACACCATATATTTT. Translation gives CASSLAGQYSGNTIYF. The full variable domain, in which reference TRBV7-9 and TRBJ1-3 provide the parts outside the CDR3, is DTGVSQNPRHKITKRGQNVTFRCDPISEHNRLYWYRQTLGQGPEFLTYFQNEAQLEKSRLLSDRFSAERPKGSFSTLEIQRTEQGDSAMYLCASSLAGQYSGNTIYFGEGSWLTVV.

The chain recombines TRBV19 with TRBJ1-1; D gene ambiguous. V lost 0 bases and J lost 6, with 11 bases in between. Germline-derived CDR1 and CDR2 are LNHDA and SQIVND (reference sequence). The CDR3 runs 14 residues. CDR3 sequence reads: CASSIDLSGSEAFF. The DNA of the CDR3 is TGTGCCAGTAGTATAGATTTGTCCGGGTCTGAAGCTTTCTTT.

The CDR3 loop reads CASSQRDTPTYGYTF. CDR3 nucleotides: TGTGCCAGCAGCCAACGGGACACCCCGACCTATGGCTACACCTTC. The chain employs TRBV3-1 (or the pseudogene TRBV3-2) and TRBJ1-2, with D maybe TRBD1 (6 bases). The CDR3 has 15 amino acids. Looked up from germline, CDR1 is LGHDT and CDR2 is YNNKEL (reference sequence). V was trimmed by 2 bases and J by 4 bases, leaving 14 bases between them.

The V and J genes are TRBV7-2 and TRBJ1-4, with no clear D. The germline gives CDR1 SGHTA, CDR2 FQGNSA. V was shortened by 5 bases and J by 2 bases, with 12 bases between the two germline ends. The length of the CDR3 is 15 residues. In DNA, the CDR3 is TGTGCCAGCAGCCCGGGGAGTACCACTAATGAAAAACTGTTTTTT. Translation gives CASSPGSTTNEKLFF.

V and J are TRBV18 and TRBJ2-7, with 10 positions matching TRBD1. After removal of 3 bases from V and 6 bases from J, the junction contained 11 bases not matched to a gene. The CDR3 length is 16 residues. CDR1 KGHSH and CDR2 LQKENI come from the germline V gene. Written as DNA, the CDR3 is TGTGCCAGCTCACCGACCGGGACAGGGGCGTTGGGCGAGCAGTACTTC. Translated, it gives CASSPTGTGALGEQYF. Drawing the rest from reference TRBV18 and TRBJ2-7, the complete variable domain is NAGVMQNPRHLVRRRGQEARLRCSPMKGHSHVYWYRQLPEEGLKFMVYLQKENIIDESGMPKERFSAEFPKEGPSILRIQQVVRGDSAAYFCASSPTGTGALGEQYFGPGTRLTVT.

The chain employs TRBV12-5 and TRBJ2-1; D perhaps matches TRBD2 (6 bases). V was clipped by 0 bases and J by 7 bases, with 13 bases between them. This CDR3 is built from 15 residues. Germline loops: CDR1 LGHNT, CDR2 FRNRAP. The CDR3 loop is CASGLVPWGRNEQFF. The CDR3 DNA reads as TGTGCTAGTGGTTTGGTACCGTGGGGGAGGAATGAGCAGTTCTTC. The variable domain in full, completed from reference TRBV12-5 and TRBJ2-1, reads DARVTQTPRHKVTEMGQEVTMRCQPILGHNTVFWYRQTMMQGLELLAYFRNRAPLDDSGMPKDRFSAEMPDATLATLKIQPSEPRDSAVYFCASGLVPWGRNEQFFGPGTRLTVL.

This clone was seen only once. V is TRBV24-1 and J is TRBJ1-2; perhaps TRBD1 as D (6 bases). Germline CDR1 and CDR2: KGHDR and SFDVKD. Trimming pared 9 bases from V and 6 bases from J, leaving 19 bases between. The CDR3 loop spans 14 amino acids. CDR3 in DNA: TGTGCCACCGGACGGACAGTAGGGGCCCATGGCTACACCTTC. Its translation is CATGRTVGAHGYTF.